This TCR beta chain came from a study of blood T cell repertoires in COVID-19. Study overall: Samples representing acute and convalescent COVID-19 were sourced from the United States, Italy and Spain. Sample material is recorded as cDNA or gDNA derived from T cells, B-cell-depleted T cells, or PBMCs.

Those enrolled in Seattle joined during active infection and were followed longitudinally afterward. Some clones are missing from TCRdb's copy, which holds only in-frame ones; the method was immunoSEQ multiplex PCR. The data show 200,000 to 250,000 clones, around four fifths seen once. With 4 bases clipped from V and 2 bases from J, the junction kept 1 base outside the gene matches. This CDR3 is built from 15 residues. Germline loops: CDR1 LGHDT, CDR2 YNNKEL (reference sequence). Sequences were obtained from peripheral blood. The genes are TRBV3-1 (or the pseudogene TRBV3-2) and TRBJ2-6, with TRBD2 identical over 8 bases. This sequence was found in a woman older than 75 with COVID-19, enrolled during active disease. CDR3 nucleotides: TGTGCCAGCAGCCCGGGGGGGGCTGGGGCCAACGTCCTGACTTTC. Amino acid sequence: CASSPGGAGANVLTF.